These 24 T cell receptor beta chains share one sample of origin, sequenced in a study of T cell responses to AZD1222 COVID-19 vaccine. TCRdb keeps only in-frame clones here, not all; method: immunoSEQ multiplex PCR. In the table there are approximately 65,000 clones, about 90% of which are singletons. This specimen was peripheral blood, taken on day 0 of AZD1222 vaccination. These receptors all come from an adult in good health.

This clone came up a few times. The CDR3 spells CASSQDWGLRVNNEQFF. In nucleotides, the CDR3 is TGCGCCAGCAGCCAAGATTGGGGACTAAGGGTCAACAATGAGCAGTTCTTC. The chain carries TRBV4-1 and TRBJ2-1, with 7 positions matching TRBD2. Germline V gene sequence: CDR1 MGHRA, CDR2 YSYEKL. The CDR3 runs to 17 residues. Trimming took 0 bases from V and 5 from J; bases not matched to a gene: 10.

The V and J genes are TRBV7-9 and TRBJ2-3; D unclear. Per the germline V gene, CDR1 is SEHNR and CDR2 is FQNEAQ (reference sequence). This CDR3 spans 14 amino acids. Trimming left V 5 bases short and J 3 bases short, with 12 bases between. Here the CDR3 reads CASSPIGVTDTQYF. The DNA for the CDR3 is TGTGCCAGCAGCCCCATCGGAGTGACAGATACGCAGTATTTT.

The chain uses TRBV6-5 and TRBJ1-2; TRBD1 matches at 8 bases. V dropped 4 bases and J dropped 3; count of bases not matched to a gene: 4. Germline V gene lookup returns CDR1 MNHEY and CDR2 SVGAGI. The CDR3 is made up of 14 amino acids. The DNA of the CDR3 is TGTGCCAGCAGTTCAGGACAGGGCCACTATGGCTACACCTTC. Amino acid sequence: CASSSGQGHYGYTF.

Here the CDR3 reads CASSAQALNTEAFF. The CDR3 coding sequence is TGTGCCAGCAGCGCACAGGCGCTGAACACTGAAGCTTTCTTT. The chain is built from TRBV11-2 and TRBJ1-1, with a tentative D call TRBD1 (5 bases). The V end lost 5 bases, the J end lost 0 bases, and 10 bases lay between the germline ends. The CDR3 loop spans 14 amino acids. Germline values: CDR1 SGHAT, CDR2 FQNNGV.

The chain joins TRBV4-2 to TRBJ2-7, with 8 positions matching TRBD2. The CDR3 length is 15 residues. V trimming: 4 bases; J trimming: 7 bases; junction bases outside the gene matches: 12. Germline loops: CDR1 LGHNA, CDR2 YNFKEQ. CDR3 amino acids: CASSPEASGRREQYF. DNA for the CDR3: TGTGCCAGCAGCCCCGAGGCTAGCGGGCGTCGTGAGCAGTACTTC.

This rearrangement joins TRBV28 to TRBJ1-5; D ambiguous. Per germline, CDR1 MDHEN and CDR2 SYDVKM. This CDR3 has 14 residues. V was pared by 8 bases and J by 1 base, with 12 bases between. CDR3 residues: CASVGVRSNQPQHF. The CDR3 DNA follows: TGTGCCAGCGTTGGGGTCAGGAGCAATCAGCCCCAGCATTTT.

V gene TRBV19 combines with J gene TRBJ2-3; 8 nucleotides match TRBD1. The CDR3 contains 16 residues. V lost 8 bases, J lost 4 bases, and 14 bases stayed unmatched. In germline, CDR1 is LNHDA, CDR2 SQIVND (reference sequence). Here the CDR3 DNA reads TGTGCCAGTCACCCCAGGGCAGGGGGCAGATCAGATACGCAGTATTTT. Translating it yields CASHPRAGGRSDTQYF.

This clone was seen a few times. The rearrangement links TRBV4-2 to TRBJ1-2; D is uncertain. Germline V gene data show CDR1 as LGHNA and CDR2 as YNFKEQ. With 5 bases removed from V and 4 bases from J, the gap between germline ends came to 14 bases. This CDR3 has 14 residues. Here the CDR3 DNA reads TGTGCCAGCAGCGACGAGCGGGAACCCTATGGCTACACCTTC. Its translation: CASSDEREPYGYTF.

The genes are TRBV27 and TRBJ2-5, with 12 bases that match TRBD2. V trimming: 6 bases; J trimming: 2 bases; junction bases outside the gene matches: 10. CDR1 and CDR2 from the germline V gene are MNHEY and SMNVEV (reference sequence). The CDR3 runs 17 residues. This CDR3 is CASRVGRTSGKQETQYF. For the CDR3, the DNA is TGTGCCAGCAGAGTAGGGCGGACTAGCGGGAAGCAAGAGACCCAGTACTTC.

V usage is TRBV5-4 and J usage is TRBJ1-2, with D tentatively TRBD1 (5 bases). Trimming pared 3 bases from V and 4 bases from J, leaving 19 bases between. CDR3 length equals 16 residues. Germline CDR1 SGHNT, CDR2 YYREEE (reference sequence). CDR3 protein: CASSSPPTESIYGYTF. The DNA of the CDR3 is TGTGCCAGCAGCTCCCCCCCGACAGAGTCCATCTATGGCTACACCTTC. The whole variable domain, filled in from reference TRBV5-4 and TRBJ1-2, reads ETGVTQSPTHLIKTRGQQVTLRCSSQSGHNTVSWYQQALGQGPQFIFQYYREEENGRGNFPPRFSGLQFPNYSSELNVNALELDDSALYLCASSSPPTESIYGYTFGSGTRLTVV.

V is TRBV6-7 and J is TRBJ2-3; 8 positions agree with TRBD1. TRBV6-7 qualifies as an ORF whose function is uncertain. The ends lost 6 bases at V and 9 bases at J; junction bases unmatched: 20. CDR3 size: 17 residues. CDR3 loop: CASSLQGGIRGSYTQYF. Written as DNA, the CDR3 is TGTGCCAGCAGCCTACAGGGGGGCATAAGAGGCTCCTACACGCAGTATTTT.

The chain is built from TRBV7-9 and TRBJ1-2; D remains unclear. The V gene lost 0 bases and the J gene lost 0 bases, with 8 bases spanning the gap. The germline V gene encodes CDR1 SEHNR and CDR2 FQNEAQ (reference sequence). This CDR3 spans 15 amino acids. In DNA form, the CDR3 reads TGTGCCAGCAGCTTAGCGACGGGAGCTAACTATGGCTACACCTTC. Protein: CASSLATGANYGYTF. Looking up the rest from reference TRBV7-9 and TRBJ1-2 gives the full variable domain: DTGVSQNPRHKITKRGQNVTFRCDPISEHNRLYWYRQTLGQGPEFLTYFQNEAQLEKSRLLSDRFSAERPKGSFSTLEIQRTEQGDSAMYLCASSLATGANYGYTFGSGTRLTVV.

J is TRBJ2-7 and V is TRBV16; tentatively, D is TRBD1 (5 bases). CDR1 KGHSY and CDR2 FQNENV come from the germline V gene. V was clipped by 1 base and J by 2 bases, with 12 bases between them. The CDR3 extends over 15 amino acids. DNA for the CDR3: TGTGCCAGCAGCCAATTTTGGACACGCACCTACGAGCAGTACTTC. It encodes CASSQFWTRTYEQYF.

V and J are TRBV11-3 and TRBJ1-1, with 7 bases matching TRBD1. Trimming took 3 bases from V and 5 from J; bases not matched to a gene: 6. CDR3 length: 14 residues. The V gene's germline CDR1 is SGHNT and CDR2 YENEEA. The CDR3 protein is CASSFRGARTEAFF. CDR3 DNA: TGTGCCAGCAGCTTCAGGGGGGCGAGAACTGAAGCTTTCTTT.

The chain employs TRBV9 and TRBJ2-1; TRBD2 is a possible D gene (6 bases). Looked up from germline, CDR1 is SGDLS and CDR2 is YYNGEE. V dropped 4 bases and J dropped 6 bases, with 14 bases sitting between them. The CDR3 has 14 residues. CDR3 sequence (DNA): TGTGCCAGCAGCCCTCGACTAGTCTCCAATGAGCAGTTCTTC. It translates to CASSPRLVSNEQFF.

The table lists this clone with a count of one. The chain joins TRBV9 to TRBJ2-7; D unclear. Trimming removed 4 bases at V and 1 base at J, with 12 bases between. Germline-derived CDR1 and CDR2 are SGDLS and YYNGEE. The CDR3 extends over 14 amino acids. Here the CDR3 DNA reads TGTGCCAGCAGCCCTGGAGCGTCATCCTACGAGCAGTACTTC. It encodes CASSPGASSYEQYF.

The chain combines TRBV27 with TRBJ1-2, with D uncertain. Germline V gene sequence: CDR1 MNHEY, CDR2 SMNVEV (reference sequence). The CDR3 is made up of 13 amino acids. V lost 3 bases, J lost 2 bases, and 7 bases lay in between. CDR3 coding DNA: TGTGCCAGCAGTTTGCACGGGAACTATGGCTACACCTTC. It encodes CASSLHGNYGYTF.

This clone was detected only once. The CDR3 DNA follows: TGTGCCAGCAGCTCCAACCCGGGACTCCGATCCTACGAGCAGTACTTC. Its protein product is CASSSNPGLRSYEQYF. The chain has TRBV5-8 and TRBJ2-7; D is possibly TRBD2 (6 bases). V lost 3 bases, J lost 1 base, and 17 bases lay in between. The CDR3 spans 16 residues. The germline CDR1 and CDR2 sequences are SGHTS and YDEGEE. The complete variable domain, with remaining parts taken from reference TRBV5-8 and TRBJ2-7, reads EAGVTQSPTHLIKTRGQQATLRCSPISGHTSVYWYQQALGLGLQFLLWYDEGEERNRGNFPPRFSGRQFPNYSSELNVNALELEDSALYLCASSSNPGLRSYEQYFGPGTRLTVT.

The V gene is TRBV11-2, the J gene TRBJ2-2; 8 positions agree with TRBD1. The CDR3 length is 15 residues. Germline assignment: CDR1 SGHAT and CDR2 FQNNGV. V was pared by 6 bases and J by 3 bases, with 6 bases of the junction left unmatched. The CDR3, as DNA: TGTGCCAGCAGACCGACAGGGGAAGACACCGGGGAGCTGTTTTTT. It is translated as CASRPTGEDTGELFF.

This chain uses TRBV27 with TRBJ2-6, with 9 bases identical to TRBD2. The CDR3 contains 19 residues. Germline V CDR1 and CDR2: MNHEY, SMNVEV (reference sequence). V lost 0 bases and J lost 0; bases outside the gene matches: 6. The DNA of the CDR3 is TGTGCCAGCAGTTTATCGGGGCTAGCGGGATCCTCTGGGGCCAACGTCCTGACTTTC. Translated, it gives CASSLSGLAGSSGANVLTF.

This chain uses TRBV27 with TRBJ2-7; 10 bases line up with TRBD2. The CDR3 loop spans 16 amino acids. Germline lookup yields CDR1 MNHEY and CDR2 SMNVEV (reference sequence). Trimming took 5 bases from V and 4 from J; bases not matched to a gene: 11. In nucleotides, the CDR3 is TGTGCCAGCAGTCTCCTTTCCGGGACTAGCGCGTACGAGCAGTACTTC. This gives the protein CASSLLSGTSAYEQYF.

The chain combines TRBV7-2 with TRBJ1-5, with D unresolved. The CDR3 spans 13 residues. Germline loops: CDR1 SGHTA, CDR2 FQGNSA. Trimming stripped 4 bases from V and 3 bases from J, with 7 bases between. In DNA form, the CDR3 reads TGTGCCAGCAGCTATCAGCACAATCAGCCCCAGCATTTT. This translates into CASSYQHNQPQHF. The full variable domain, completed using reference TRBV7-2 and TRBJ1-5, is GAGVSQSPSNKVTEKGKDVELRCDPISGHTALYWYRQSLGQGLEFLIYFQGNSAPDKSGLPSDRFSAERTGGSVSTLTIQRTQQEDSAVYLCASSYQHNQPQHFGDGTRLSIL.

This clone showed up just once. J is TRBJ2-1 and V is TRBV7-8, with 11 bases matching TRBD2. The V and J ends lost 5 bases and 4 bases, in that order; junction bases with no gene match: 16. The CDR3 is 19 residues long. Germline CDR1 is SGHVS and CDR2 is FQNEAQ. The CDR3 DNA follows: TGTGCCAGCAGCACCCCGGGACGGGATAGCGGGAGGGATTACAATGAGCAGTTCTTC. Translating it yields CASSTPGRDSGRDYNEQFF.

V usage is TRBV3-1 (or the pseudogene TRBV3-2) and J usage is TRBJ2-1; 9 bases align to TRBD2. Germline CDR1 and CDR2: LGHDT and YNNKEL (reference sequence). The CDR3 runs 15 residues. J gave up 9 bases and V 5 bases, and 11 bases lay outside the gene matches. CDR3 nucleotides: TGTGCCAGCAGCGAACTTGGCGGGAGGGCCGGTGAGCAGTTCTTC. Translation gives CASSELGGRAGEQFF.